These 14 T cell receptor beta chains came from one sample sequenced in a study of control samples from healthy donors and cancer patients. Method: immunoSEQ multiplex PCR; TCRdb's copy keeps in-frame clones and lacks some. Altogether fewer than 60,000 clones are present, over 75% being singletons, with the ten largest covering about 13%. The sequenced sample consisted of PBMCs. These receptors all come from a woman aged 55 to 70 with lung cancer.

This chain uses TRBV27 with TRBJ2-1, with TRBD2 identical over 14 bases. Germline CDR1 reads MNHEY; CDR2 reads SMNVEV (reference sequence). This CDR3 contains 18 residues. Unmatched junction bases numbered 13, after V lost 8 bases and J lost 4 bases. CDR3 amino acids: CASAKMGTSGSVYNEQFF. CDR3 DNA: TGTGCCAGCGCGAAGATGGGGACTAGCGGGAGTGTTTACAATGAGCAGTTCTTC.

A remark on this clone: Other DNA sequences within the sample encode an identical CDR3. The chain combines TRBV9 with TRBJ2-5; a possible D gene is TRBD2 (6 bases). CDR1 and CDR2 (germline): SGDLS, YYNGEE. V shed 2 bases and J shed 1 base, with 9 bases lying between them. This CDR3 is 14 amino acids long. The CDR3 reads CASSVGTVQETQYF. The DNA of the CDR3 is TGTGCCAGCAGCGTCGGGACTGTCCAAGAGACCCAGTACTTC.

V gene TRBV5-1 combines with J gene TRBJ2-7; 7 bases map to TRBD2. This CDR3 is 14 amino acids long. Looked up from germline, CDR1 is SGHRS and CDR2 is YFSETQ. With V trimmed by 4 bases and J by 0 bases, 4 bases remained unmatched. CDR3 protein: CASSPRDYSYEQYF. Here the CDR3 DNA reads TGCGCCAGCAGCCCCAGGGACTACTCCTACGAGCAGTACTTC.

This chain joins TRBV10-2 and TRBJ1-3, with D possibly matching TRBD1 (5 bases). With 11 bases removed from V and 4 bases from J, the gap between germline ends came to 15 bases. This CDR3 has 13 residues. From germline, CDR1 is WSHSY and CDR2 SAAADI. The CDR3 nucleotides are TGCGCCGCCGGGAGGGGTAACGGAAACACCATATATTTT. It translates to CAAGRGNGNTIYF.

CDR3 region: CASSLDGWPQHF. The CDR3 bases are TGCGCCAGCAGCTTGGATGGGTGGCCCCAGCATTTT. This chain links TRBV5-1 with TRBJ1-5; D is uncertain. The V and J ends lost 0 bases and 9 bases respectively, with 7 bases between them. The CDR3 runs 12 residues. Germline values: CDR1 SGHRS, CDR2 YFSETQ.

The rearrangement uses TRBV19 and TRBJ2-7, with D tentatively TRBD2 (5 bases). V was pared by 3 bases and J by 5 bases, with 20 bases between. This CDR3 has 16 amino acids. CDR1 LNHDA and CDR2 SQIVND come from the germline V gene (reference sequence). DNA for the CDR3: TGTGCCAGTAGTATTTCGGCTAGCCGCGCATCCGACGAGCAGTACTTC. Its translation: CASSISASRASDEQYF.

This clone was recorded only once. The chain joins TRBV6-6 to TRBJ2-1; D is unclear. There are 12 residues in the CDR3. The germline V and J ends were trimmed by 3 bases and 10 bases, with 10 bases remaining between them. Germline V lookup: CDR1 MNHNY, CDR2 SVGAGI (reference sequence). The DNA of the CDR3 is TGTGCCAGCAGTTATAGGGTGGGGGAGCAGTTCTTC. Translation gives CASSYRVGEQFF.

The chain uses TRBV28 and TRBJ1-1; D call uncertain. The V end was cut by 3 bases, the J end by 5 bases, with 13 bases between. Germline V gene lookup returns CDR1 MDHEN and CDR2 SYDVKM. This CDR3 is built from 14 residues. Written as DNA, the CDR3 is TGTGCCAGCAGTTTTCTCGAGGGAGGGACTGAAGCTTTCTTT. Its translation: CASSFLEGGTEAFF.

The J gene is TRBJ2-3, the V gene TRBV3-1 (or the pseudogene TRBV3-2); the D gene could be TRBD1 or TRBD2 (5 bases each). The CDR3 totals 12 residues. V was cut by 10 bases and J by 1 base, with 9 bases left in between. The germline CDR1 and CDR2 sequences are LGHDT and YNNKEL (reference sequence). CDR3 DNA sequence: TGTGCCACGAGGGACGGCACAGATACGCAGTATTTT. Its translation is CATRDGTDTQYF.

This clone came up once. The chain uses TRBV7-6 and TRBJ2-1, with D perhaps TRBD2 (5 bases). This CDR3 comprises 16 residues. From germline, CDR1 is SGHVS and CDR2 FNYEAQ. V lost 3 bases to trimming and J lost 7 bases, with 19 bases between them. As DNA, the CDR3 is TGTGCCAGCAGCTTGCCGGGAACCCAACCCACAAATGAGCAGTTCTTC. Its translation: CASSLPGTQPTNEQFF.

V and J are TRBV7-2 and TRBJ2-2; D gene uncertain. Per the germline V gene, CDR1 is SGHTA and CDR2 is FQGNSA. Trimming cost V 4 bases and J 3 bases, with 3 bases left between them. The CDR3 loop spans 12 amino acids. DNA for the CDR3: TGTGCCAGCAGCTCTGACACCGGGGAGCTGTTTTTT. It translates to CASSSDTGELFF. Looking up the rest from reference TRBV7-2 and TRBJ2-2 gives the full variable domain: GAGVSQSPSNKVTEKGKDVELRCDPISGHTALYWYRQSLGQGLEFLIYFQGNSAPDKSGLPSDRFSAERTGGSVSTLTIQRTQQEDSAVYLCASSSDTGELFFGEGSRLTVL.

This clone is a singleton in its sample. The chain joins TRBV19 to TRBJ1-4, with a weak D call TRBD1 (5 bases). This CDR3 has 15 residues. V lost 5 bases to trimming and J lost 0 bases, with 10 bases between them. Germline assignment: CDR1 LNHDA and CDR2 SQIVND (reference sequence). CDR3 nucleotides: TGTGCCAGTAGTCTCGGGACTACAACTAATGAAAAACTGTTTTTT. This translates into CASSLGTTTNEKLFF. Filled out from reference TRBV19 and TRBJ1-4, the complete variable domain reads DGGITQSPKYLFRKEGQNVTLSCEQNLNHDAMYWYRQDPGQGLRLIYYSQIVNDFQKGDIAEGYSVSREKKESFPLTVTSAQKNPTAFYLCASSLGTTTNEKLFFGSGTQLSVL.

The gene calls are TRBV11-2 and TRBJ2-3, with TRBD2 matching over 8 bases. Trimming removed 3 bases from V and 6 bases from J; junction bases left unmatched: 8. The germline V gene has CDR1 SGHAT and CDR2 FQNNGV. There are 15 residues in the CDR3. The CDR3 here is CASSFLTGGADTQYF. The CDR3 DNA follows: TGTGCCAGCAGCTTCTTAACGGGAGGGGCGGATACGCAGTATTTT.

The chain couples TRBV29-1 to TRBJ2-3; 10 bases match TRBD1. Germline V gene sequence: CDR1 SQVTM, CDR2 ANQGSEA. The CDR3 has 12 amino acids. The ends lost 1 base at V and 8 bases at J; junction bases unmatched: 0. The CDR3: CSVEGDRGTQYF. CDR3 in DNA: TGCAGCGTTGAAGGGGACAGGGGTACGCAGTATTTT.